The entry below gives a single T cell receptor (beta chain) sequence along with its context. The gene names given are mouse names. The read is 1 residue too short to cover the CDR3 end, so that end is filled in from the germline J gene. This entry belongs to a study of tissue T cells after allogeneic stem cell transplantation. Time point of the sample: mouse harvest day 7 after allogeneic transplant. Each mouse received 10^7 T-cell-depleted marrow cells plus 10^6 splenic CD5+ T cells by tail vein. The method was immunoSEQ multiplex PCR; TCRdb's version includes in-frame clones alone and lacks a portion of them. The table records about 4,400 clones, roughly 47% of them present only once. The CDR3 has 13 residues. The germline gives CDR1 SGHSA, CDR2 FRNQAP. V lost 3 bases, J lost 3 bases, and 7 bases lay in between.

The specimen was lymph node tissue. V and J are TRBV16 and TRBJ2-5, with D perhaps matching TRBD1 (5 bases). The TCR sequence derives from a female BALB/c mouse given C57BL/6 T cells with graft-versus-host disease after an allogeneic hematopoietic cell transplant. The sequenced part of the CDR3 DNA is TGTGCAAGCAGCTTTGGACAACAAGACACCCAGTAC. It codes for CASSFGQQDTQY. The full CDR3 reads CASSFGQQDTQYF.